A selection of T cell receptor beta chains follows, all from one sample in a study of T cell changes during pregnancy in multiple sclerosis. The protocol was immunoSEQ multiplex PCR, while the TCRdb copy is restricted to in-frame clones and leaves out a portion. Found here are roughly 85,000 clones, roughly nine tenths of them singletons; the top ten hold over 2%. Sequences were derived from peripheral blood, sampled in the first trimester of pregnancy. The receptors originated from a female donor with multiple sclerosis, enrolled in a pregnancy study. The CDR3 runs from the conserved cysteine through the conserved F or W. The D gene is left open where the match is weak. Expanded clones get a size class; other rows say once, few or many, or leave the size out.

CASSLVTGRRHTEAFF | TGTGCCAGCAGCTTAGTCACCGGCCGGAGGCACACTGAAGCTTTCTTT | TRBJ1-1 | - | - | TRBV7-2
CSVEPGHPSGASYEQYF | TGCAGCGTCGAACCGGGACACCCCTCAGGGGCATCCTACGAGCAGTACTTC | TRBJ2-7 | - | - | TRBV29-1
CASSLRRGLDVGNEQFF | TGTGCCAGCAGTTTACGGAGGGGACTAGATGTTGGTAATGAGCAGTTCTTC | TRBJ2-1 | - | TRBD2 | TRBV28
CSAFDRYYTF | TGCAGTGCCTTTGACAGGTACTACACCTTC | TRBJ1-2 | - | - | TRBV20-1
CASSLTPGTDYGYTF | TGTGCCAGCAGCTTAACCCCAGGGACAGACTATGGCTACACCTTC | TRBJ1-2 | - | TRBD1 | TRBV7-2
CASSPPWDGGDEAFF | TGTGCCAGCTCACCACCGTGGGACGGCGGGGATGAAGCTTTCTTT | TRBJ1-1 | few | - | TRBV18
CASSERGSGGRRETQYF | TGTGCCAGCAGTGAAAGGGGTAGCGGGGGGCGGAGGGAGACCCAGTACTTC | TRBJ2-5 | once | TRBD2 | TRBV6-1
CASSRYSGEQYF | TGTGCCAGTAGTCGTTATAGCGGCGAGCAGTACTTC | TRBJ2-7 | - | - | TRBV19
CASSYGTSGNHGTQYF | TGTGCCAGCAGCTACGGGACTAGCGGGAATCATGGGACCCAGTACTTC | TRBJ2-5 | - | TRBD2 | TRBV11-3
CASSLQVSSYNEQFF | TGTGCCAGCAGCTTGCAGGTGAGCTCCTACAATGAGCAGTTCTTC | TRBJ2-1 | - | - | TRBV5-6
CASSRTGTGIYEQYF | TGTGCCAGCAGCCGGACCGGGACAGGGATTTACGAGCAGTACTTC | TRBJ2-7 | once | TRBD1 | TRBV7-3
CASSSENGYTF | TGTGCCAGCAGCTCCGAGAATGGCTACACCTTC | TRBJ1-2 | once | - | TRBV5-5